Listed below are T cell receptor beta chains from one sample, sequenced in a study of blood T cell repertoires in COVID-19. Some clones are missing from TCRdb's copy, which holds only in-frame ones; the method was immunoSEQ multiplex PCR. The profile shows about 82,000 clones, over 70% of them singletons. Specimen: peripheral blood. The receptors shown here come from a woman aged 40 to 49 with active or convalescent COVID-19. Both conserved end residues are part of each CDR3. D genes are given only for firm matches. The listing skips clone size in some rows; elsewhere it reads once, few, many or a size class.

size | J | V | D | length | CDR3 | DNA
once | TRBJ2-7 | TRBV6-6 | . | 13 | CASTSGENYEQYF | TGTGCCAGCACGTCAGGGGAAAACTACGAGCAGTACTTC
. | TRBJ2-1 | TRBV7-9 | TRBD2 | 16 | CASSLVGLAGEDEQFF | TGTGCCAGCAGCTTAGTGGGACTAGCGGGAGAGGATGAGCAGTTCTTC
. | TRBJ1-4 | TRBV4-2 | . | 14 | CASSRQGWDEKLFF | TGTGCCAGCAGCCGGCAGGGATGGGATGAAAAACTGTTTTTT
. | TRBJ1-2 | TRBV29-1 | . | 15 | CSVEPVQGKPYGYTF | TGCAGCGTTGAACCGGTGCAGGGCAAACCCTATGGCTACACCTTC
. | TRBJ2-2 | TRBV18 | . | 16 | CASSPLRSENTGELFF | TGTGCCAGCTCACCACTAAGGAGCGAGAACACCGGGGAGCTGTTTTTT
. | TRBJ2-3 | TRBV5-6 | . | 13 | CASSFRGTDTQYF | TGTGCCAGCAGCTTTCGGGGTACAGATACGCAGTATTTT
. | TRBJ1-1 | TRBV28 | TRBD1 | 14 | CASIAGGEGTEAFF | TGTGCCAGCATCGCAGGGGGCGAGGGCACTGAAGCTTTCTTT
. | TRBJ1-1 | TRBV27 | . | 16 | CASSPRDTTGNTEAFF | TGTGCCAGCAGTCCCAGAGATACTACGGGGAACACTGAAGCTTTCTTT
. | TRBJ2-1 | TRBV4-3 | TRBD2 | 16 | CASSPGGGGGVDEQFF | TGCGCCAGCAGTCCCGGTGGAGGCGGGGGGGTCGATGAGCAGTTCTTC
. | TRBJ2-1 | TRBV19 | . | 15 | CASSIERASYNEQFF | TGTGCCAGTAGTATAGAGCGGGCCTCCTACAATGAGCAGTTCTTC
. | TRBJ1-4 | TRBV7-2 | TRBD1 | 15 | CASSLEGTGMGELFF | TGTGCCAGCAGCTTAGAAGGGACAGGGATGGGCGAACTGTTTTTT
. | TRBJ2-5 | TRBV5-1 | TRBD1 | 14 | CASSKGQAQETQYF | TGCGCCAGCAGCAAGGGACAGGCGCAAGAGACCCAGTACTTC
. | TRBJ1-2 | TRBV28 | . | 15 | CASSLPGQTNYGYTF | TGTGCCAGCAGTTTACCAGGACAGACTAACTATGGCTACACCTTC
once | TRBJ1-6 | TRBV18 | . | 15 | CASSRPDRDNSPLHF | TGTGCCAGCTCACGGCCGGACAGAGATAATTCACCCCTCCACTTT
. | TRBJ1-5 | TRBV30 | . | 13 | CAWSRESNQPQHF | TGTGCCTGGAGTCGAGAATCCAATCAGCCCCAGCATTTT
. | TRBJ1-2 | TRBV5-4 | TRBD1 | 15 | CASSKPGQADYGYTF | TGTGCCAGCAGCAAGCCGGGACAGGCCGACTATGGCTACACCTTC
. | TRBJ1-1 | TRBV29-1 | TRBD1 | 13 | CSVVVDRGTEAFF | TGCAGCGTTGTAGTGGACAGGGGCACTGAAGCTTTCTTT
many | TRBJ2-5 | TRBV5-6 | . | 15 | CASSSPPWEEETQYF | TGTGCCAGCAGCTCCCCTCCATGGGAGGAAGAGACCCAGTACTTC
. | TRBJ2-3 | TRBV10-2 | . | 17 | CASSADLWASGTDTQYF | TGCGCCAGCAGTGCGGACCTGTGGGCTAGCGGCACAGATACGCAGTATTTT
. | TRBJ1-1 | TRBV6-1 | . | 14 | CASSVSGMNTEAFF | TGTGCCAGCAGTGTGTCAGGGATGAACACTGAAGCTTTCTTT
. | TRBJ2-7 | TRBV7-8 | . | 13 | CASSFSSSYEQYF | TGTGCCAGCAGCTTCTCCTCCTCCTACGAGCAGTACTTC
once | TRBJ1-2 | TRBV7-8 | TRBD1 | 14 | CASSEMGQSYGYTF | TGTGCCAGCAGCGAGATGGGACAGAGCTATGGCTACACCTTC
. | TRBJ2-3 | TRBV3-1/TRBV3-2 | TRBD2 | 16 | CASSRASGGGGDTQYF | TGTGCCAGCAGCCGGGCTAGCGGGGGTGGGGGAGATACGCAGTATTTT
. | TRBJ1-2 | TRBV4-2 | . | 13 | CASSPQGMDGYTF | TGTGCCAGCAGCCCTCAGGGGATGGATGGCTACACCTTC
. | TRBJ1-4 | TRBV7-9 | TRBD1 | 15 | CASSLGAGGNEKLFF | TGTGCCAGCAGCTTAGGAGCAGGGGGTAATGAAAAACTGTTTTTT
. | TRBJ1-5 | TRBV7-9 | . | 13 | CASSPDTNQPQHF | TGTGCCAGCAGCCCAGACACGAATCAGCCCCAGCATTTT
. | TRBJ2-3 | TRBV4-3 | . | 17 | CASSLSGGRPITDTQYF | TGCGCCAGCAGCCTAAGTGGTGGGAGGCCCATCACAGATACGCAGTATTTT
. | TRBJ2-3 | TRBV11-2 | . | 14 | CASSFSRGTDTQYF | TGTGCCAGCAGCTTTAGCAGGGGCACAGATACGCAGTATTTT